This passage covers 17 T cell receptor beta chains from one sample sequenced in a study of technical replicates of blood from a few donors. TCRdb's copy holds only in-frame clones and misses some; the assay was immunoSEQ multiplex PCR. Seen here are 60,000 to 85,000 clones, approximately 94% observed once, and the top ten hold 0.39%. The sequenced material came from T cells isolated from PBMCs. The receptors were sampled from a human donor in good health.

CDR3 bases: TGTGCCAGCAGCCCCACAGGGAACTTATACGAGCAGTACTTC. Translating gives CASSPTGNLYEQYF. This chain links TRBV14 with TRBJ2-7, with D maybe TRBD1 (6 bases). Germline CDR1 reads SGHDN; CDR2 reads FVKESK. The germline V and J ends were trimmed by 4 bases and 4 bases, with 14 bases remaining between them. The CDR3 contains 14 residues.

The chain recombines TRBV7-2 with TRBJ2-7, with no clear D. Trimming took off 5 bases at V and 5 bases at J, with 10 bases between the two ends. CDR3 length: 12 amino acids. The germline V gene has CDR1 SGHTA and CDR2 FQGNSA. The CDR3: CASSQMFHEQYF. For the CDR3, the DNA is TGTGCCAGCAGCCAGATGTTCCACGAGCAGTACTTC.

The chain uses TRBV28 and TRBJ2-3, with TRBD2 matching over 9 bases. The CDR3 consists of 16 residues. Germline V CDR1 and CDR2: MDHEN, SYDVKM. After removal of 4 bases from V and 1 base from J, the junction contained 6 bases not matched to a gene. The CDR3 here is CASSYRGRGRTDTQYF. The CDR3 DNA is TGTGCCAGCAGTTACCGCGGGAGGGGGCGCACAGATACGCAGTATTTT.

The chain carries TRBV21-1 and TRBJ1-2; whether TRBD1, the table's D call, matches the DNA was not checked. TRBV21-1 is listed as a pseudogene. CDR3 size: 13 residues. In nucleotides, the CDR3 is TGTGCCAGCAGCAAAGCAGGGGTACAGGGCTACACCTTC. Translation: CASSKAGVQGYTF.

CDR3 in DNA: TGCGCCAGCAGCTTGCTGGGAGGACAGGGGGTTCTGTTTTTT. Protein sequence: CASSLLGGQGVLFF. The chain joins TRBV5-1 to TRBJ1-4, with TRBD1 identical over 10 bases. V lost 1 base to trimming and J lost 14 bases; unmatched junction nucleotides: 8. In germline, CDR1 is SGHRS, CDR2 YFSETQ. This CDR3 has 14 residues.

The rearrangement links TRBV28 to TRBJ1-3, with D possibly matching TRBD1 (6 bases). The CDR3 runs 14 residues. Germline assignment: CDR1 MDHEN and CDR2 SYDVKM. V gave up 3 bases and J gave up 2 bases, with 8 bases separating them. The CDR3 here is CASSLAGAGNTIYF. Here the CDR3 DNA reads TGTGCCAGCAGTTTGGCAGGGGCTGGAAACACCATATATTTT.

The rearrangement uses TRBV11-2 and TRBJ2-5; 9 bases align to TRBD2. V trimming: 2 bases; J trimming: 4 bases; junction bases outside the gene matches: 2. The CDR3 spans 14 residues. Germline values: CDR1 SGHAT, CDR2 FQNNGV. The CDR3 region has the DNA TGTGCCAGCAGCTTATCAGCGGGGGGAGAGACCCAGTACTTC. This encodes CASSLSAGGETQYF.

The chain links TRBV6-1 to TRBJ2-1; D remains ambiguous. V shed 7 bases and J shed 9 bases, with 19 bases lying between them. This CDR3 has 14 amino acids. Looked up from germline, CDR1 is MNHNS and CDR2 is SASEGT. The CDR3 coding sequence is TGTGCCAGCAATTCGGTACTTACAAACAGTGAGCAGTTCTTC. Translated: CASNSVLTNSEQFF.

The CDR3 DNA reads as TGTGCCAGCAGTTCCCCGGGGGTCTACAATGAGCAGTTCTTC. The encoded protein is CASSSPGVYNEQFF. The chain has TRBV28 and TRBJ2-1; the D gene is possibly TRBD2 (6 bases). The V gene's germline CDR1 is MDHEN and CDR2 SYDVKM. This CDR3 is built from 14 residues. V was trimmed by 4 bases and J by 3 bases, leaving 10 bases between them. The entire variable domain, with the rest obtained from reference TRBV28 and TRBJ2-1, is as follows: DVKVTQSSRYLVKRTGEKVFLECVQDMDHENMFWYRQDPGLGLRLIYFSYDVKMKEKGDIPEGYSVSREKKERFSLILESASTNQTSMYLCASSSPGVYNEQFFGPGTRLTVL.

The rearrangement joins TRBV28 to TRBJ2-3, with TRBD2 matching 11 bases. The trim removed 2 bases at V and 4 bases at J, leaving 5 bases unmatched. The germline V gene encodes CDR1 MDHEN and CDR2 SYDVKM. The CDR3 covers 16 residues. CDR3 residues: CASSLALAGGADTQYF. In DNA, the CDR3 is TGTGCCAGCAGTTTAGCGCTAGCGGGAGGTGCAGATACGCAGTATTTT.

This chain uses TRBV4-1 with TRBJ1-1, with 7 bases fitting TRBD1. V shed 1 base, J shed 3 bases, and the junction held 5 bases outside the gene matches. CDR1 is MGHRA and CDR2 is YSYEKL in the germline V gene. CDR3 length: 15 amino acids. The CDR3 sequence: CASSQANRGHTEAFF. The CDR3 bases are TGCGCCAGCAGCCAAGCGAACAGGGGCCACACTGAAGCTTTCTTT.

The chain recombines TRBV19 with TRBJ1-2; D gene ambiguous. The CDR3 length is 12 residues. From germline, CDR1 is LNHDA and CDR2 SQIVND (reference sequence). The V end lost 8 bases, the J end lost 8 bases, and 15 bases lay between the germline ends. DNA of the CDR3: TGTGCCAGTCGGGAAAGGTCTAGCGGCTACACCTTC. Amino acid sequence: CASRERSSGYTF.

The J gene is TRBJ1-1, the V gene TRBV4-3; D gene unclear. Germline lookup yields CDR1 LGHNA and CDR2 YSLEER. Trimming shortened V by 1 base and J by 1 base, and 7 bases separated the two germline ends. CDR3 size: 14 residues. CDR3 residues: CASSQVEGNTEAFF. The CDR3 coding sequence is TGCGCCAGCAGCCAAGTGGAGGGGAACACTGAAGCTTTCTTT.

The chain joins TRBV7-3 to TRBJ2-5, with D hard to call. V was pared by 3 bases and J by 5 bases, with 16 bases between. The V gene's germline CDR1 is SGHTA and CDR2 FQGTGA. The CDR3 covers 15 residues. CDR3 DNA: TGTGCCAGCAGCTTTGCCTCCTCTGGCTCGGAGACCCAGTACTTC. The encoded protein is CASSFASSGSETQYF.

The chain couples TRBV27 to TRBJ2-3; 7 positions agree with TRBD2. With V trimmed by 5 bases and J by 4 bases, 21 bases remained unmatched. Looked up from germline, CDR1 is MNHEY and CDR2 is SMNVEV (reference sequence). The CDR3 loop spans 19 amino acids. The CDR3, as DNA: TGTGCCAGCAGTGGTTTAGCCCCTTTTCCGGGAGGTTATTCAGATACGCAGTATTTT. Translation gives CASSGLAPFPGGYSDTQYF.

This clone was recorded once. J is TRBJ1-2 and V is TRBV18; 7 nucleotides line up with TRBD1. The J segment lost 5 bases and the V segment lost 2 bases, leaving 2 bases of the junction unmatched. Germline assignment: CDR1 KGHSH and CDR2 LQKENI. CDR3 size: 13 residues. The CDR3 sequence: CASSPTGEYGYTF. CDR3 sequence (DNA): TGTGCCAGCTCACCAACAGGGGAGTATGGCTACACCTTC.

This clone was observed a few times. The chain has TRBV5-6 and TRBJ2-7; 10 nucleotides line up with TRBD1. The V gene's germline CDR1 is SGHDT and CDR2 YYEEEE. J gave up 3 bases and V 4 bases, and 1 base lay outside the gene matches. This CDR3 is 13 amino acids long. The CDR3 region is CASSRDRGYEQYF. Written as DNA, the CDR3 is TGTGCCAGCAGCCGGGACAGGGGCTACGAGCAGTACTTC.